The TCR beta chain described here comes from a study of cytomegalovirus exposure and HLA in healthy donors. Study-level information: An analysis done earlier identified more than 100 million unique TCR beta sequences from about 180 million T cells. The study, taken as a whole, reports: In a later analysis, CMV-associated beta chains were mostly HLA-associated, it appeared. Some 16,000 TCR beta sequences were associated with HLA alleles at 0.05 false discovery rate in a later analysis. TCR beta chains numbering some 150 were designated cytomegalovirus-associated.

A note on this clone: The antigen remains undetermined.

The CDR3 spans 14 residues. CDR1 is SGHKS and CDR2 is YYEKEE in the germline V gene (reference sequence). J lost 2 bases, V lost 0 bases, and 2 bases had no gene match. It was with 60 Vbeta and 13 Jbeta primers that the PCR ran. Some clones are missing from TCRdb's copy, which holds only in-frame ones; the method was immunoSEQ multiplex PCR. The sample holds 95,000 to 110,000 clones, over 65% seen once. The specimen was PBMCs. This sequence was found in a woman aged 35 to 49 in good health and CMV-seronegative. V is TRBV5-5 and J is TRBJ2-7, with 7 bases that match TRBD1. For the CDR3, the DNA is TGTGCCAGCAGCTTGGCTAGGGGGCCCTACGAGCAGTACTTC. The encoded protein is CASSLARGPYEQYF.